The 10 T cell receptor beta chains listed next were all sequenced from one sample in a study of CD8+ T cells in alopecia areata. RNA was extracted and reverse transcribed into cDNA as the sequencing template. Profiling relied on immunoSEQ multiplex PCR, and the TCRdb table lists in-frame clones only, not all of them. Among roughly 150,000 clones listed, 50% to 60% were seen once. The sequenced sample consisted of CD4+ T cells sorted from blood. These receptors were collected from a human donor in good health.

The chain carries TRBV5-1 and TRBJ2-1; D perhaps matches TRBD2 (5 bases). Deletions cut 0 bases from V and 6 bases from J, with 10 bases between. CDR1 and CDR2 from the germline V gene are SGHRS and YFSETQ. The CDR3 loop spans 14 amino acids. The CDR3 region is CASSLVVEANEQFF. The CDR3, as DNA: TGCGCCAGCAGCTTGGTTGTGGAGGCCAATGAGCAGTTCTTC. Full variable domain (outside the CDR3, taken from reference TRBV5-1 and TRBJ2-1): KAGVTQTPRYLIKTRGQQVTLSCSPISGHRSVSWYQQTPGQGLQFLFEYFSETQRNKGNFPGRFSGRQFSNSRSEMNVSTLELGDSALYLCASSLVVEANEQFFGPGTRLTVL.

The gene calls are TRBV30 and TRBJ2-5, with unresolved D. The J call may be mistaken, given a closer DNA end match to TRBJ2-7. This CDR3 is 11 amino acids long. Germline CDR1 reads GTSNPN; CDR2 reads SVGIG (reference sequence). CDR3 bases: TGTGCCTGGACCGAGATGAACGAGCAGTACTTC. Protein sequence: CAWTEMNEQYF.

J is TRBJ1-4 and V is TRBV15; no firm D call. The CDR3 loop spans 13 amino acids. Germline CDR1 LNHNV, CDR2 YYDKDF (reference sequence). Deletions cut 1 base from V and 6 bases from J, with 6 bases between. CDR3 in amino acids: CATSRALYEKLFF. In DNA, the CDR3 is TGTGCCACCAGCAGAGCTCTCTATGAAAAACTGTTTTTT.

This chain links TRBV30 with TRBJ2-3, with 7 bases fitting TRBD2. The V and J ends lost 4 bases and 3 bases, in that order; junction bases with no gene match: 4. This CDR3 has 13 amino acids. Germline V lookup: CDR1 GTSNPN, CDR2 SVGIG (reference sequence). CDR3 sequence reads: CAWTRGGTDTQYF. The DNA of the CDR3 is TGTGCCTGGACGCGCGGGGGAACAGATACGCAGTATTTT.

There are a few counts of this clone. V gene TRBV20-1 combines with J gene TRBJ2-7; D ambiguous. This CDR3 has 11 amino acids. Looked up from germline, CDR1 is DFQATT and CDR2 is SNEGSKA (reference sequence). V was shortened by 7 bases and J by 3 bases, with 10 bases between the two germline ends. CDR3 nucleotides: TGCAGTGTTGGTACACTCTACGAGCAGTACTTC. It is translated as CSVGTLYEQYF.

This clone has only a few counts. The chain combines TRBV4-1 with TRBJ1-4; TRBD1 aligns across 8 bases. This CDR3 has 15 residues. CDR1 MGHRA and CDR2 YSYEKL come from the germline V gene. V shed 6 bases and J 8 bases; nucleotides not matched to a gene: 11. CDR3 in DNA: TGCGCCAGCAGTCTGTCCGGGACAGGAAAAGAAAAACTGTTTTTT. Translation: CASSLSGTGKEKLFF.

This chain connects TRBV29-1 to TRBJ1-1, with D uncertain. The CDR3 contains 14 residues. V lost 2 bases to trimming and J lost 3 bases, with 13 bases between them. The germline gives CDR1 SQVTM, CDR2 ANQGSEA. The CDR3 protein is CSVEFLKGHTEAFF. The CDR3 bases are TGCAGCGTTGAATTTTTGAAGGGCCACACTGAAGCTTTCTTT.

V and J are TRBV29-1 and TRBJ2-7, with 10 positions matching TRBD2. J gave up 6 bases and V 8 bases, and 10 bases lay outside the gene matches. There are 13 residues in the CDR3. Germline lookup yields CDR1 SQVTM and CDR2 ANQGSEA. CDR3 nucleotide sequence: TGCAGCACCCAGCGGGAGGGGTTTGGCGAGCAGTACTTC. Its translation: CSTQREGFGEQYF.

The chain is built from TRBV29-1 and TRBJ1-1; D is unclear. The V end lost 4 bases, the J end lost 0 bases, and 9 bases lay between the germline ends. This CDR3 comprises 13 residues. CDR1 SQVTM and CDR2 ANQGSEA come from the germline V gene. This chain's CDR3 is CSVAQLLNTEAFF. The CDR3 DNA is TGCAGCGTTGCGCAGCTTCTGAACACTGAAGCTTTCTTT.

The rearrangement uses TRBV28 and TRBJ2-1; D may be TRBD2 (5 bases). The CDR3 runs to 15 residues. CDR1 MDHEN and CDR2 SYDVKM come from the germline V gene. The V gene lost 6 bases and the J gene lost 6 bases, with 18 bases spanning the gap. The CDR3 region is CASRPAGAFLNEQFF. The CDR3 DNA sequence: TGTGCCAGCAGGCCCGCGGGTGCTTTCCTCAATGAGCAGTTCTTC.